This entry concerns a single T cell receptor beta chain. Per germline, CDR1 SGDLS and CDR2 YYNGEE. V was shortened by 0 bases and J by 3 bases, with 13 bases between the two germline ends. CDR3 length equals 15 residues. Libraries were prepared by immunoSEQ multiplex PCR; TCRdb keeps only in-frame clonotypes and omits some of them. This repertoire shows some 77,000 clones, approximately 96% found once; its top ten account for 0.3% to 0.35%. The sample belongs to a study of technical replicates of blood from a few donors. The chain combines TRBV9 with TRBJ2-7; possible D gene TRBD1, 6 bases. The specimen sequenced was T cells isolated from PBMCs. This receptor was obtained from a human donor in good health. In DNA form, the CDR3 reads TGTGCCAGCAGCGTAGTACCAGGGGCTTACTACGAGCAGTACTTC. Protein product: CASSVVPGAYYEQYF.